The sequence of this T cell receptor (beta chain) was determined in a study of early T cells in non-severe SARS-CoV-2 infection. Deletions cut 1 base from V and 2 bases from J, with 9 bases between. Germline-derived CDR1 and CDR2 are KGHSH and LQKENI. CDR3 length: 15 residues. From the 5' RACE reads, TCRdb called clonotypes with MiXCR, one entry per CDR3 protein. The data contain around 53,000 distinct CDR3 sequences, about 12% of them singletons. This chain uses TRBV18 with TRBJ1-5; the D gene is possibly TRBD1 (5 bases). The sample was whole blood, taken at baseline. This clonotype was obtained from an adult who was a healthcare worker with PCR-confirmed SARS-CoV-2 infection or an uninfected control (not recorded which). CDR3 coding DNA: TGTGCCAGCTCACCACTGGCGGGGGGCAATCAGCCCCAGCATTTT. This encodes CASSPLAGGNQPQHF.